This TCR beta chain was sequenced during a study of cytomegalovirus exposure and HLA in healthy donors. In the study overall: An early release of data contained roughly 90 million unique TCRs, which came from HLA-typed donors. Points from the study as a whole: Later on, an analysis found that several of the most significant clusters appeared to be linked to common viral pathogens, which included parvovirus B19. Earlier findings revealed that most TCR beta V segments proved productive either about 87% or about 30% of the time. V- and J-gene trimming in TCR beta was tied to a missense DCLRE1C variant by an analysis performed later.

CDR1 is MNHEY, CDR2 SMNVEV, per germline (reference sequence). The CDR3 loop spans 13 amino acids. A note on this clone: Its target is unknown. A read error may produce the germline difference seen at one junction end.

Amplification used 60 Vbeta primers and 13 Jbeta primers. The protocol was immunoSEQ multiplex PCR, while the TCRdb copy is restricted to in-frame clones and leaves out a portion. The data show some 120,000 clones, around three quarters seen once. The source is a young man in good health and CMV-seronegative. Sample: PBMCs. V is TRBV27 and J is TRBJ1-1, with 9 bases lining up with TRBD1. CDR3 DNA sequence: TGTGCCAGCAGTCGATACGCCGGGACAGGGAGCCTCTTT. Encoded protein: CASSRYAGTGSLF.